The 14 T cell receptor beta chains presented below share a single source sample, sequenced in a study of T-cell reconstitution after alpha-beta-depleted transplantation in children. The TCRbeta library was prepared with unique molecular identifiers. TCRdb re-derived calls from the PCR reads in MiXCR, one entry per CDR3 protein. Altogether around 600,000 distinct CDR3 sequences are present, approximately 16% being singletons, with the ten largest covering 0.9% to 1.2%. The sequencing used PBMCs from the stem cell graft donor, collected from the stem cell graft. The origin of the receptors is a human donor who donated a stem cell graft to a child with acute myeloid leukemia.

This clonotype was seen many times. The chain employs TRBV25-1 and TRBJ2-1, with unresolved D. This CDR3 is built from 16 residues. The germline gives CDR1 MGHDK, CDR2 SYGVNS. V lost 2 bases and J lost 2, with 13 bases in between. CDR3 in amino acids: CASSERAQNPYNEQFF. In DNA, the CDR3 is TGTGCCAGCAGTGAAAGGGCGCAGAACCCCTACAATGAGCAGTTCTTC.

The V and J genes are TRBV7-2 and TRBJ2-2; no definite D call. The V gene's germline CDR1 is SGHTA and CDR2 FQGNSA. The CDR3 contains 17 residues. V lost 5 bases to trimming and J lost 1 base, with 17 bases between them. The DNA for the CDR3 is TGTGCCAGCAGCGCCCCTGCTAACGCAGGGAACACCGGGGAGCTGTTTTTT. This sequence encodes CASSAPANAGNTGELFF.

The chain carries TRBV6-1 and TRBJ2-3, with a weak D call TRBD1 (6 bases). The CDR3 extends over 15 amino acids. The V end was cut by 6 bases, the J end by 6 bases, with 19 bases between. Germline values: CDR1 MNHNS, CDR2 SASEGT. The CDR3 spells CASRPNRVLIDTQYF. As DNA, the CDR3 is TGTGCCAGCAGACCGAACAGGGTTCTCATCGATACGCAGTATTTT.

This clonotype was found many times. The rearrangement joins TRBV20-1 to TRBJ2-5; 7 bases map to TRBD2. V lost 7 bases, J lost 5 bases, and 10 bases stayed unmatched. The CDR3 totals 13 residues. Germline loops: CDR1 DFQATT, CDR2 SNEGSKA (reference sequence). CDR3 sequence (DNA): TGCAGTGGAGTCGGGAGGACCGGGGAGACCCAGTACTTC. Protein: CSGVGRTGETQYF.

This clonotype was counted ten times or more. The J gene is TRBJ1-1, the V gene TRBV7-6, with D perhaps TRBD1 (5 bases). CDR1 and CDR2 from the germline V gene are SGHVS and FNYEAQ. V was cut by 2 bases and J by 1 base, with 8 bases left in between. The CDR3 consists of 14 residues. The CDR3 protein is CASSLMGQNTEAFF. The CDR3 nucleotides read TGTGCCAGCAGCTTAATGGGGCAGAACACTGAAGCTTTCTTT.

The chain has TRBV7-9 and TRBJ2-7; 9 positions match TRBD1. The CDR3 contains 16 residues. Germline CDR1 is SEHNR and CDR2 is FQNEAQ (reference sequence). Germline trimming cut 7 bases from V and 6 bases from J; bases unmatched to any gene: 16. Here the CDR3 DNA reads TGTGCCAGCACCCCCGAGGGACAGGGTGTCATCCGCGAGCAGTACTTC. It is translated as CASTPEGQGVIREQYF.

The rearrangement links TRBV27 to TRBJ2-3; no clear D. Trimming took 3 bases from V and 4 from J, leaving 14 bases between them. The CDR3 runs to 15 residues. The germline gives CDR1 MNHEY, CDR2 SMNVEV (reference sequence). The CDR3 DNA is TGTGCCAGCAGTTTGTGGGTAGAGGAACCAGATACGCAGTATTTT. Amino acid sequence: CASSLWVEEPDTQYF.

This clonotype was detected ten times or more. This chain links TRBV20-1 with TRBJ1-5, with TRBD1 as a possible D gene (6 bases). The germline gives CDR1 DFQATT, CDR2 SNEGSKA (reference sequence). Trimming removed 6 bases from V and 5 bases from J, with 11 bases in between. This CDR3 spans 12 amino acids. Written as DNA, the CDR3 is TGCAGTGCCCTAGCAGGGGATCAGCCCCAGCATTTT. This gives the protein CSALAGDQPQHF.

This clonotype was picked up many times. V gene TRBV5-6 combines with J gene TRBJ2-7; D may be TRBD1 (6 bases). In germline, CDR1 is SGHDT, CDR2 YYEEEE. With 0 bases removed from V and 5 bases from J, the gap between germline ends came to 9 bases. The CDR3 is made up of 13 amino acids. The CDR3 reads CASSLGGRNEQYF. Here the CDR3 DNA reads TGTGCCAGCAGCTTGGGGGGGCGGAACGAGCAGTACTTC.

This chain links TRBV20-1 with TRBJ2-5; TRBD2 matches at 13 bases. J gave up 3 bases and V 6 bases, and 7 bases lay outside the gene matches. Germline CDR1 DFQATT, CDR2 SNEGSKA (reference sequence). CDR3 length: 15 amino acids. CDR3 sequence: CSAEGTSGDEETQYF. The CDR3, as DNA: TGCAGTGCGGAAGGGACTAGCGGGGACGAAGAGACCCAGTACTTC.

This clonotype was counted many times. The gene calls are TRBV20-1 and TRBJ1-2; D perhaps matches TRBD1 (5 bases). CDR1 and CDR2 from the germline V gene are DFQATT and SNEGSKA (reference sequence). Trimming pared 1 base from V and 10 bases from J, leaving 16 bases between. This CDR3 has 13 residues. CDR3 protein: CSARGGAGTDYTF. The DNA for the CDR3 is TGCAGTGCTAGAGGGGGCGCAGGTACGGACTACACCTTC.

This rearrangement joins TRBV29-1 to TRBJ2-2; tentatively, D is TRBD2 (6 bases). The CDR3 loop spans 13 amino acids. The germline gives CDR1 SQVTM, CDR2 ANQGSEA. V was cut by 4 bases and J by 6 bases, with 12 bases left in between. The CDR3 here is CSVAEGLAGELFF. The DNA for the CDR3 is TGCAGCGTTGCGGAGGGACTGGCCGGGGAGCTGTTTTTT.

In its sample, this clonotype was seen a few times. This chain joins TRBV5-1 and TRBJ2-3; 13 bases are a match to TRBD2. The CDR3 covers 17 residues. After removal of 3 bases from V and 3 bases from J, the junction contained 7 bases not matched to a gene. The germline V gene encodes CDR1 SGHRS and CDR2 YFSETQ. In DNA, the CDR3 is TGCGCCAGCAGCTCTAGGACTAGCGGGGGTGGTACAGATACGCAGTATTTT. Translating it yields CASSSRTSGGGTDTQYF.

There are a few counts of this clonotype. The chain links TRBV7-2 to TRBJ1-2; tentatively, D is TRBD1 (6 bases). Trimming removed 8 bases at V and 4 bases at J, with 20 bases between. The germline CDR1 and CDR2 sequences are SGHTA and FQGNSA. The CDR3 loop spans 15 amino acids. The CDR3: CASFGQVRGGYGYTF. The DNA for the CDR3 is TGTGCCAGCTTCGGGCAGGTCCGAGGGGGCTATGGCTACACCTTC.